This TCR beta chain stems from a study of blood T cell repertoires in COVID-19. Source study methods: Using reference gene primer amplification, nucleated cell counts were estimated. Using immunoSEQ multiplex PCR, the repertoire was profiled, and TCRdb retains in-frame clones only, with some absent. That table supplies the V and J calls and clone size; D and trimming were determined from the DNA. The repertoire holds approximately 310,000 clones, 75% to 90% seen once, with 1.5% to 2% in the top ten. Cohort allocation depended upon clinical history that participants reported. Germline loops: CDR1 MNHEY, CDR2 SVGAGI. The CDR3 is 14 residues long. V was clipped by 4 bases and J by 5 bases, with 14 bases between them.

Sequenced material: PBMCs or T cells enriched from blood (not recorded which). The receptor was isolated from a woman in her thirties who had been exposed to COVID-19. The chain carries TRBV6-5 and TRBJ1-2, with D perhaps matching TRBD1 (6 bases). As DNA, the CDR3 is TGTGCCAGCAGTTTGTCCAGGGGACCTTATGGCTACACCTTC. Translated, it gives CASSLSRGPYGYTF.